The clone carrying this T cell receptor beta chain turned up a few times. Its antigen is still unknown. Expressed TCRB transcripts got sequenced, as all isolated RNA was reverse transcribed. Repertoires were generated with immunoSEQ multiplex PCR, while TCRdb's copy carries only in-frame clones and drops some. Among 150,000 to 170,000 clones listed, about 8.5% were seen once. The data derive from a study of beta chain features in type 1 diabetes. CD4+ cells of the naive, central memory, regulatory and stem cell-like memory types were sorted via CD45RO/CCR7/CD25/CD127/CD95/CD27. General study points: In the patient group, naive, central memory and Treg TCRB repertoires seemed more alike than in the healthy donor group. TCRB rearrangement may or may not be influenced by HLA type; here this remained unresolved.

This sequence originates from a man between 18 and 35 years old in good health. The sample was central memory CD4+ T cells from blood.

The CDR3 protein is CASSEARTGGNQPQHF. Here the CDR3 DNA reads TGTGCCAGCAGTGAAGCGCGGACAGGGGGCAATCAGCCCCAGCATTTT. This sequence joins TRBV6-1 and TRBJ1-5; 9 bases align to TRBD1. Unmatched junction bases numbered 2, after V lost 0 bases and J lost 2 bases. CDR1 is MNHNS and CDR2 is SASEGT in the germline V gene. The CDR3 runs 16 residues.